Listed below are T cell receptor beta chains from one sample, sequenced in a study of cytomegalovirus exposure and HLA in healthy donors. Measured with immunoSEQ multiplex PCR; TCRdb has only the in-frame clones, and not every one. The sample gives fewer than 250,000 clones, 82% of which show up once; nearly 6% is in the top ten. Sequenced input: PBMCs. These TCRs come from a man aged 35-49 years in good health and CMV-seropositive. CDR3s include the opening cysteine and the closing phenylalanine or tryptophan.

V: TRBV6-1
length: 15
J: TRBJ1-4
CDR3: CASSDDRVTNEKLFF

V: TRBV6-5
length: 14
J: TRBJ2-1
CDR3: CASSYGGVGNEQFF

V: TRBV27
length: 15
J: TRBJ1-2
CDR3: CASTSYRDTSYGYTF

V: TRBV29-1
length: 16
J: TRBJ2-3
CDR3: CSVEGGFAGVGDTQYF

V: TRBV7-9
length: 16
J: TRBJ2-1
CDR3: CASSPRLAGERHEQFF

V: TRBV7-7
length: 15
J: TRBJ2-2
CDR3: CASSLEPVNTGELFF

V: TRBV6-5
length: 15
J: TRBJ1-2
CDR3: CASRRGTGVLKGYTF

V: TRBV19
length: 18
J: TRBJ1-5
CDR3: CASRTRDRYEASGQPQHF

V: TRBV4-1
length: 14
J: TRBJ2-7
CDR3: CASSQVGSAYEQYF

V: TRBV7-3
length: 17
J: TRBJ2-1
CDR3: CASSLGLAGGPSNEQFF

V: TRBV4-2
length: 17
J: .
CDR3: CASSQGGQGPDSYEQYF

V: TRBV6-5
length: 15
J: TRBJ1-6
CDR3: CASSYSGRGISPLHF

V: TRBV6-6
length: 13
J: TRBJ1-1
CDR3: CASSRNRGTEAFF

V: TRBV18
length: 15
J: TRBJ1-1
CDR3: CASSTTSGENTEAFF

V: TRBV6-5
length: 14
J: TRBJ1-3
CDR3: CASSYTGTGNTIYF

V: TRBV11-2
length: 14
J: TRBJ2-7
CDR3: CASSPASSSYEQYF

V: TRBV10-2
length: 15
J: TRBJ2-2
CDR3: CASSSGVENTGELFF

V: TRBV27
length: 13
J: TRBJ1-5
CDR3: CASREGGNQPQHF

V: TRBV11-3
length: 12
J: TRBJ1-1
CDR3: CASSKEDTEAFF

V: TRBV9
length: 14
J: TRBJ1-2
CDR3: CASSATGRDGGYTF

V: TRBV5-1
length: 17
J: TRBJ2-5
CDR3: CASSPGLAGISGETQYF

V: TRBV7-2
length: 16
J: TRBJ2-1
CDR3: CASSPLARAGYNEQFF

V: TRBV7-3
length: 16
J: TRBJ2-3
CDR3: CASSKTSGKTTDTQYF

V: TRBV15
length: 15
J: TRBJ2-1
CDR3: CATSTETQGRGEQFF

V: TRBV13
length: 12
J: TRBJ2-1
CDR3: CASSVGADEQFF

V: TRBV7-9
length: 12
J: TRBJ2-7
CDR3: CASSPLGPAEYF

V: TRBV4-1
length: 17
J: TRBJ2-1
CDR3: CASSAIARGVSYNEQFF

V: TRBV10-2
length: 11
J: TRBJ2-2
CDR3: CASTETGELFF

V: TRBV5-1
length: 12
J: TRBJ2-5
CDR3: CATPAPGETQYF